Shown below are 10 T cell receptor beta chains from a single sample sequenced in a study of cytomegalovirus exposure and HLA in healthy donors. PCR involved 60 Vbeta and 13 Jbeta primers. Sequenced by immunoSEQ multiplex PCR; TCRdb stores in-frame clones only, minus some. The data show around 100,000 clones, 79% seen once. Input material: PBMCs. These receptors came from a woman in her late teens or twenties in good health and CMV-seropositive.

The chain combines TRBV18 with TRBJ1-4; 9 nucleotides match TRBD1. Trimming cost V 6 bases and J 7 bases; bases outside gene matches: 12. This CDR3 is built from 16 residues. Per the germline V gene, CDR1 is KGHSH and CDR2 is LQKENI. CDR3 in DNA: TGTGCCAGCTCGCGTACAGGGGGCGAGAGAGGTGAAAAACTGTTTTTT. Residues: CASSRTGGERGEKLFF.

The V gene is TRBV6-5, the J gene TRBJ2-1; 7 bases are a match to TRBD2. CDR1 MNHEY and CDR2 SVGAGI come from the germline V gene. The V gene end was trimmed by 5 bases and the J gene end by 12 bases; junction bases not matched to a gene: 10. This CDR3 is built from 13 residues. The CDR3 region is CASSHLMGRVQFF. DNA for the CDR3: TGTGCCAGCAGTCACTTGATGGGGAGGGTGCAGTTCTTC.

J is TRBJ2-1 and V is TRBV4-2; weak D call: TRBD2 (6 bases). The V end lost 0 bases, the J end lost 7 bases, and 16 bases lay between the germline ends. Germline V gene data show CDR1 as LGHNA and CDR2 as YNFKEQ. The CDR3 consists of 16 residues. This CDR3 is CASSQEKLAWVNEQFF. The CDR3 bases are TGTGCCAGCAGCCAAGAGAAGCTAGCGTGGGTGAATGAGCAGTTCTTC.

The chain employs TRBV19 and TRBJ1-2; unclear D gene. This CDR3 region has 13 residues. V lost 3 bases, J lost 4 bases, and 9 bases lay in between. Germline V gene lookup returns CDR1 LNHDA and CDR2 SQIVND (reference sequence). CDR3 in amino acids: CASSILPVYGYTF. In DNA, the CDR3 is TGTGCCAGTAGTATCCTTCCGGTCTATGGCTACACCTTC. Filled out from reference TRBV19 and TRBJ1-2, the complete variable domain reads DGGITQSPKYLFRKEGQNVTLSCEQNLNHDAMYWYRQDPGQGLRLIYYSQIVNDFQKGDIAEGYSVSREKKESFPLTVTSAQKNPTAFYLCASSILPVYGYTFGSGTRLTVV.

This chain joins TRBV6-1 and TRBJ2-7, with TRBD2 identical over 7 bases. The V segment lost 2 bases and the J segment 1 base; nucleotides outside the gene matches: 5. The CDR3 loop spans 15 amino acids. CDR1 is MNHNS, CDR2 SASEGT, per germline. The CDR3 bases are TGTGCCAGCAGTGAATTTACTAGCGTATCCTACGAGCAGTACTTC. Translated, it gives CASSEFTSVSYEQYF.

CDR3 DNA sequence: TGTGCCAGCAGCCAGGGGGCTAATGAAAAACTGTTTTTT. It is translated as CASSQGANEKLFF. The J gene is TRBJ1-4, the V gene TRBV5-6; 7 nucleotides match TRBD1. V lost 4 bases, J lost 3 bases, and 0 bases stayed unmatched. There are 13 residues in the CDR3. Germline loops: CDR1 SGHDT, CDR2 YYEEEE.

V gene TRBV7-3 combines with J gene TRBJ2-3, with D tentatively TRBD1 (5 bases). The CDR3 is 13 residues long. With 4 bases removed from V and 4 bases from J, the gap between germline ends came to 9 bases. Germline V gives CDR1 SGHTA, CDR2 FQGTGA. The CDR3 sequence is CASSWGRADTQYF. The CDR3 DNA reads TGTGCCAGCAGCTGGGGCAGGGCAGATACGCAGTATTTT.

This clone was detected only once. The chain combines TRBV11-2 with TRBJ2-7; 9 nucleotides align to TRBD2. The CDR3 contains 15 residues. Germline CDR1 reads SGHAT; CDR2 reads FQNNGV. Trimming at V came to 2 bases and at J to 7 bases, leaving 9 bases not matched to a gene. As DNA, the CDR3 is TGTGCCAGCAGCTTAACTAGCGGGCCTACTCGGGAGCAGTACTTC. Its protein product is CASSLTSGPTREQYF. Using reference TRBV11-2 and TRBJ2-7 for the parts outside the CDR3, the full variable domain is EAGVAQSPRYKIIEKRQSVAFWCNPISGHATLYWYQQILGQGPKLLIQFQNNGVVDDSQLPKDRFSAERLKGVDSTLKIQPAKLEDSAVYLCASSLTSGPTREQYFGPGTRLTVT.

The V and J genes are TRBV5-1 and TRBJ1-2; no clear D. The CDR3 is made up of 16 amino acids. V was cut by 0 bases and J by 4 bases, with 16 bases left in between. Germline loops: CDR1 SGHRS, CDR2 YFSETQ. As DNA, the CDR3 is TGCGCCAGCAGCTTGGATGACATAACGATGGGCTATGGCTACACCTTC. It is translated as CASSLDDITMGYGYTF.

The chain joins TRBV5-5 to TRBJ1-6; 7 nucleotides align to TRBD1. The CDR3 has 19 amino acids. The J segment lost 0 bases and the V segment lost 4 bases, leaving 13 bases of the junction unmatched. Germline V CDR1 and CDR2: SGHKS, YYEKEE (reference sequence). In DNA, the CDR3 is TGTGCCAGCAGCCCCCAAGGGGGCGCAGAGAGCTCCTATAATTCACCCCTCCACTTT. Its protein is CASSPQGGAESSYNSPLHF.